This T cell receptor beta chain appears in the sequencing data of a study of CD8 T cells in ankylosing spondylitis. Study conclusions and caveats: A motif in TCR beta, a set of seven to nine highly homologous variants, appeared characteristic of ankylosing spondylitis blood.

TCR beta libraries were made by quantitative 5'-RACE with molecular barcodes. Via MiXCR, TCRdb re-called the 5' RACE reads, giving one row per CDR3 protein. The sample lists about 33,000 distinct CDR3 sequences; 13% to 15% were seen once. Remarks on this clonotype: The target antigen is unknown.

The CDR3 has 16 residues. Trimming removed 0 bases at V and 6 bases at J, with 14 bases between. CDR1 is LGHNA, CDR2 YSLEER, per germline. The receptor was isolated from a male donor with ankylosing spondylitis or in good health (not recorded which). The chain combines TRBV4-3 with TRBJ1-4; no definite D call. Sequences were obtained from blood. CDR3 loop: CASSQDSNREYEKLFF. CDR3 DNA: TGCGCCAGCAGCCAAGATTCCAACAGAGAATATGAAAAACTGTTTTTT.